Listed below are T cell receptor beta chains from one sample, sequenced in a study of tumor-infiltrating lymphocytes in primary liver carcinoma. TCRdb fed the multiplex PCR reads into MiXCR, producing one record per CDR3 protein. Of about 99,000 distinct CDR3 sequences in the sample, about 70% were seen once. The sample was liver tumor tissue from sampling region 5. These receptors were collected from a woman aged 55-70 years with primary liver carcinoma and hepatitis B virus infection. Both conserved end residues are part of each CDR3. D genes are given only for firm matches. Some rows have no size entry. The others give once, few or many, or a class for an expanded clone.

v_call: TRBV7-9; clone_size: many; d_call: NA; cdr3_aa: CASRLSDTQYF
v_call: TRBV10-2; clone_size: NA; d_call: NA; cdr3_aa: CAIKDNSIQPQHF
v_call: TRBV14; clone_size: many; d_call: NA; cdr3_aa: CASSPPGANVLTF
v_call: TRBV28; clone_size: NA; d_call: NA; cdr3_aa: CASSFGSTRGEKLFF
v_call: TRBV11-3; clone_size: few; d_call: NA; cdr3_aa: CASTSRQRREAFF
v_call: TRBV6-1; clone_size: NA; d_call: NA; cdr3_aa: CASSEVEGSYNEQFF
v_call: TRBV30; clone_size: NA; d_call: NA; cdr3_aa: CAWSVEGIPGRPPRANTGELIF
v_call: TRBV29-1; clone_size: NA; d_call: NA; cdr3_aa: CSVAGQYTGELFF
v_call: TRBV29-1; clone_size: many; d_call: NA; cdr3_aa: CSVEVTNTEAFF
v_call: TRBV4-1; clone_size: NA; d_call: NA; cdr3_aa: CTSSQVDMGFPTGELFF